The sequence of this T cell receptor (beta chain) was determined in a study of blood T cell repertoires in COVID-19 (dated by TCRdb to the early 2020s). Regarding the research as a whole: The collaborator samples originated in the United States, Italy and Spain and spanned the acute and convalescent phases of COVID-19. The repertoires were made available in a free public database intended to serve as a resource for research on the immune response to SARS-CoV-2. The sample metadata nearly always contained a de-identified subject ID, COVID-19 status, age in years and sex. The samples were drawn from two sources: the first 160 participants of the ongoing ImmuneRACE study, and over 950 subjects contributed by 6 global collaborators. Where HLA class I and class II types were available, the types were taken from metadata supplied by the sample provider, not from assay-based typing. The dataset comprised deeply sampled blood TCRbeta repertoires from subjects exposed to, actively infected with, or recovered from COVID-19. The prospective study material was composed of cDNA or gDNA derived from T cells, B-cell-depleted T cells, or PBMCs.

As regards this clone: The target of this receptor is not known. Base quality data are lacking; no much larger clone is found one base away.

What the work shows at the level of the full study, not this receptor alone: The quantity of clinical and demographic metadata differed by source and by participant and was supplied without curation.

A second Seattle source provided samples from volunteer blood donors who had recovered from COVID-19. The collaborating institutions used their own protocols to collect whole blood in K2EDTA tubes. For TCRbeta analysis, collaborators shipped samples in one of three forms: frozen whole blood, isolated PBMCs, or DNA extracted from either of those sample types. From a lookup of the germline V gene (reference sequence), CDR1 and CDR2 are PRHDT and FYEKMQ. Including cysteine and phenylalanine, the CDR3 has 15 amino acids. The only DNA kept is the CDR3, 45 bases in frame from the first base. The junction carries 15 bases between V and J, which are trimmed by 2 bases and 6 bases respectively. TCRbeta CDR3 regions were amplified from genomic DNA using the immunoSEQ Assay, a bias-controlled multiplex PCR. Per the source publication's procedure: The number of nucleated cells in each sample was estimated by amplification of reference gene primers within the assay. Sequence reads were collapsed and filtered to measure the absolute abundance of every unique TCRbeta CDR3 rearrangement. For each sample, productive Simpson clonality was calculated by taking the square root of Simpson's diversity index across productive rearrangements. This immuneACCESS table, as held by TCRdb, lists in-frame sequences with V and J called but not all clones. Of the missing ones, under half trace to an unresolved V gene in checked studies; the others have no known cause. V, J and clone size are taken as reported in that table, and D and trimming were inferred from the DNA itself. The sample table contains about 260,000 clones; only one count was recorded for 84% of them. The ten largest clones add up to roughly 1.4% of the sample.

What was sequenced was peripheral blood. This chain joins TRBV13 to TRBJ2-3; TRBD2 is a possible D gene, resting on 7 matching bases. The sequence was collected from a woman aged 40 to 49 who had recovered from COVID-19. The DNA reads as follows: TGTGCCAGCAGCTTAAGGTGGGGGGGCGCGGATACGCAGTATTTT. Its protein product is CASSLRWGGADTQYF.